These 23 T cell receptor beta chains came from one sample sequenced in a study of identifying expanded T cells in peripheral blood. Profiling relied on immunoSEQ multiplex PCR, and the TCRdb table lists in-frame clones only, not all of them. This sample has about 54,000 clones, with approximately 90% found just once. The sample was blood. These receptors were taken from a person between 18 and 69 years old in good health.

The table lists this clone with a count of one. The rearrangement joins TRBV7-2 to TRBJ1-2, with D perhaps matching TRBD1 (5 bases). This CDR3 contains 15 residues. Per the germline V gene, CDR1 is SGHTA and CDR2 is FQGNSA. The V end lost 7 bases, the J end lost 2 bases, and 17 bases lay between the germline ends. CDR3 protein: CASISGVNSNYGYTF. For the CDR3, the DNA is TGTGCCAGCATCTCGGGGGTAAATTCCAACTATGGCTACACCTTC.

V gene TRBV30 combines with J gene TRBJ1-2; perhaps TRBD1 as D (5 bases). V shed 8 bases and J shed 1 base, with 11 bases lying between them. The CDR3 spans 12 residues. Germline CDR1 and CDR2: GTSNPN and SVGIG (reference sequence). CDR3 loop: CAGHTVNYGYTF. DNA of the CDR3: TGTGCCGGACATACAGTTAACTATGGCTACACCTTC.

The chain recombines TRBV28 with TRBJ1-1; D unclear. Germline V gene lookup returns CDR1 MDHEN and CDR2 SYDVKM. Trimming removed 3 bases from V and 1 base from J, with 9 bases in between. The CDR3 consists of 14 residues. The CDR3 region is CASSLGAWNTEAFF. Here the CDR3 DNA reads TGTGCCAGCAGTTTGGGAGCCTGGAACACTGAAGCTTTCTTT. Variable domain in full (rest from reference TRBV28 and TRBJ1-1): DVKVTQSSRYLVKRTGEKVFLECVQDMDHENMFWYRQDPGLGLRLIYFSYDVKMKEKGDIPEGYSVSREKKERFSLILESASTNQTSMYLCASSLGAWNTEAFFGQGTRLTVV.

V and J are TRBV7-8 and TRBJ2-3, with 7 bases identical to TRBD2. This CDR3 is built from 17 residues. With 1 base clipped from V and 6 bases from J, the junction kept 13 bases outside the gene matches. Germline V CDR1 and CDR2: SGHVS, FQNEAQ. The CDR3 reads CASSLGVLGEGQDTQYF. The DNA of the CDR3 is TGTGCCAGCAGCTTAGGAGTGTTGGGGGAGGGCCAGGATACGCAGTATTTT.

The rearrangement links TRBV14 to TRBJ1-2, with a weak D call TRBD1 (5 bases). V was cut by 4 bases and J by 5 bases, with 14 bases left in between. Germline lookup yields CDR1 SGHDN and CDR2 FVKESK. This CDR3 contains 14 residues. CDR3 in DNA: TGTGCCAGCAGCCCGCAGACAGACCTATATGGCTACACCTTC. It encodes CASSPQTDLYGYTF.

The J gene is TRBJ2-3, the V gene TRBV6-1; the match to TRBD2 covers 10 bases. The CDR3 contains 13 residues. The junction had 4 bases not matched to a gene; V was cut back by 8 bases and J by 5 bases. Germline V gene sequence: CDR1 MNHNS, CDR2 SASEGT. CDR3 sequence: CASVASGGDTQYF. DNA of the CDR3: TGTGCCAGCGTGGCTAGCGGGGGAGATACGCAGTATTTT.

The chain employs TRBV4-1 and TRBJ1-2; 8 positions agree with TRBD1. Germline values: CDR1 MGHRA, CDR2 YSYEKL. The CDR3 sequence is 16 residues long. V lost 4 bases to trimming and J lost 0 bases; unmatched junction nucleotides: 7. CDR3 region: CASSRTTGVANYGYTF. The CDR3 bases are TGCGCCAGCAGCCGCACGACAGGGGTAGCTAACTATGGCTACACCTTC.

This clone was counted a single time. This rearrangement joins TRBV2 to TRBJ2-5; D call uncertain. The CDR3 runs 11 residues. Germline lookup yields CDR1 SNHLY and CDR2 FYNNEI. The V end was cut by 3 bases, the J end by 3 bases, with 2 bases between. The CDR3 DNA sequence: TGTGCCAGCAGTGAGAAAGAGACCCAGTACTTC. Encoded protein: CASSEKETQYF.

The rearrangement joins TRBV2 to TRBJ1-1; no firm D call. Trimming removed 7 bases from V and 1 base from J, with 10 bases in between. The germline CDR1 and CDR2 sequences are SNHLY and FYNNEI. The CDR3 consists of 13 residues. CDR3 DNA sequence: TGTGCCAGCACCTCGCGACCGAACACTGAAGCTTTCTTT. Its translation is CASTSRPNTEAFF.

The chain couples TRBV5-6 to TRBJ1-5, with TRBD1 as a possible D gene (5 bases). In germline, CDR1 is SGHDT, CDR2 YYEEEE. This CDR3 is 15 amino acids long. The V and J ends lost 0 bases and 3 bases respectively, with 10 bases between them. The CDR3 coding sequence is TGTGCCAGCAGCTTGGGTACGGGACCCAATCAGCCCCAGCATTTT. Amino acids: CASSLGTGPNQPQHF.

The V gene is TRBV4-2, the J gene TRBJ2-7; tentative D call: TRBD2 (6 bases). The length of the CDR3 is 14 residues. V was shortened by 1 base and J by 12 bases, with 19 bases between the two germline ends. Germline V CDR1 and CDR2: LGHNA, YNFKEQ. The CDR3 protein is CASSQGGGNTSPYF. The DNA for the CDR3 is TGTGCCAGCAGCCAAGGCGGCGGGAACACGTCCCCGTACTTC.

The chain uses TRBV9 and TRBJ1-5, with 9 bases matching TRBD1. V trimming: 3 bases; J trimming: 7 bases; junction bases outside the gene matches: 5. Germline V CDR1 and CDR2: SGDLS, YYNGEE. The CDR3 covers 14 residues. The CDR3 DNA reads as TGTGCCAGCAGCGCCGGGACAGGGCAGCAGCCCCAGCATTTT. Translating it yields CASSAGTGQQPQHF.

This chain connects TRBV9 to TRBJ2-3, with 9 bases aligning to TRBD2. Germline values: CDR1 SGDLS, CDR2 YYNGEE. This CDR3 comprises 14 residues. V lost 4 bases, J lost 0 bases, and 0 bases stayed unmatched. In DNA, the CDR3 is TGTGCCAGCAGCACTAGCGGGAGCACAGATACGCAGTATTTT. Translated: CASSTSGSTDTQYF.

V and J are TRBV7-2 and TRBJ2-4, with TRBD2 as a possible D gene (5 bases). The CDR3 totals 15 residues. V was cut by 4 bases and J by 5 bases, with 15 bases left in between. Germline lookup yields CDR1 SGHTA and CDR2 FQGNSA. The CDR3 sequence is CASSWTGSPENIQYF. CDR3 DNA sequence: TGTGCCAGCAGCTGGACTGGTTCTCCGGAAAACATTCAGTACTTC.

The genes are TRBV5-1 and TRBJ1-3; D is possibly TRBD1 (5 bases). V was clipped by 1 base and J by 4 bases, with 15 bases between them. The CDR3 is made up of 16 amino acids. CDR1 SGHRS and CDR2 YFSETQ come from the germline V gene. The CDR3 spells CASSLSGRDGGNTIYF. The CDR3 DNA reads TGCGCCAGCAGCTTGTCGGGCAGGGACGGAGGAAACACCATATATTTT.

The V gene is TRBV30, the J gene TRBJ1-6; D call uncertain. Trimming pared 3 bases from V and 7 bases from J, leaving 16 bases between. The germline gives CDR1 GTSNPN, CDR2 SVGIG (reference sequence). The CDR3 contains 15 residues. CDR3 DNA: TGTGCCTGGAGGACGTTAAACAGAGGGAATTCACCCCTCCACTTT. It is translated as CAWRTLNRGNSPLHF.

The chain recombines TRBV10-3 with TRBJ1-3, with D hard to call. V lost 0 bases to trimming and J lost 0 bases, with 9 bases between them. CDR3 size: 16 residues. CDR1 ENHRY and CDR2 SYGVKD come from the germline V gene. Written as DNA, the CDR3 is TGTGCCATCAGTGAGTCGGGGTTCGCCTCTGGAAACACCATATATTTT. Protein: CAISESGFASGNTIYF.

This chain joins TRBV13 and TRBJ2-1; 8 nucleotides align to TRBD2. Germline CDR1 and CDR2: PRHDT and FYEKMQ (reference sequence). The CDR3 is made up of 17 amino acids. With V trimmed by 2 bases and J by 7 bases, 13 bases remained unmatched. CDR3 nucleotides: TGTGCCAGCAGCTTAAGGGGCCTAGGGACTAGTAAAAATGAGCAGTTCTTC. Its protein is CASSLRGLGTSKNEQFF. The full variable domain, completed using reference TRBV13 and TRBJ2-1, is AAGVIQSPRHLIKEKRETATLKCYPIPRHDTVYWYQQGPGQDPQFLISFYEKMQSDKGSIPDRFSAQQFSDYHSELNMSSLELGDSALYFCASSLRGLGTSKNEQFFGPGTRLTVL.

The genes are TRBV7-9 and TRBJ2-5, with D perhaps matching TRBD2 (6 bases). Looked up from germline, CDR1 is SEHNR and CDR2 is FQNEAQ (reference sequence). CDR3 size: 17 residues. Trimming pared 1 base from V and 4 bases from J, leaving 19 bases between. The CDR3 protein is CASSLDPGTPRGETQYF. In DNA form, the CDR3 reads TGTGCCAGCAGCTTAGACCCTGGGACTCCCCGGGGAGAGACCCAGTACTTC.

CDR3: CASSDRVGSFEKLFF. The DNA of the CDR3 is TGTGCCAGCAGTGACCGAGTCGGGAGTTTTGAAAAACTGTTTTTT. This sequence joins TRBV6-1 and TRBJ1-4; no firm D call. The CDR3 loop spans 15 amino acids. Germline lookup yields CDR1 MNHNS and CDR2 SASEGT. Trimming took off 3 bases at V and 7 bases at J, with 15 bases between the two ends.

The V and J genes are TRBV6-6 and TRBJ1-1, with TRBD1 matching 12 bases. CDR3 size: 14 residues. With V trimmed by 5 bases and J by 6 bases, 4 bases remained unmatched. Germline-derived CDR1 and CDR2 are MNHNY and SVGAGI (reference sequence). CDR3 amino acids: CASSGDRGRSEAFF. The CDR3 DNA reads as TGTGCCAGCAGTGGGGACAGGGGGCGATCTGAAGCTTTCTTT.

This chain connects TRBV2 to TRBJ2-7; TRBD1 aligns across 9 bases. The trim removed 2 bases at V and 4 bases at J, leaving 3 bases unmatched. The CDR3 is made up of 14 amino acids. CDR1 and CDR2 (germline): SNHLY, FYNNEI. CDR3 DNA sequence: TGTGCCAGCAGTGAAAAGACAGGGGGTTACGAGCAGTACTTC. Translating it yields CASSEKTGGYEQYF.

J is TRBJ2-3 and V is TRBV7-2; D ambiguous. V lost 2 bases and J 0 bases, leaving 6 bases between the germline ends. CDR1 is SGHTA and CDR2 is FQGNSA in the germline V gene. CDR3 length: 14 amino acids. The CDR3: CASSLSRSTDTQYF. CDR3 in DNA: TGTGCCAGCAGCTTAAGCCGCAGCACAGATACGCAGTATTTT.